One and the same sample provided the 20 T cell receptor beta chains below, sequenced in a study of blood T cell repertoires in COVID-19. Clones were sequenced by immunoSEQ multiplex PCR, and TCRdb holds only the in-frame ones, with some missing. The sample yields nearly 350,000 clones, more than 70% seen once. Sequenced input: peripheral blood. These receptors came from a woman between 70 and 85 years old with COVID-19, enrolled during active disease.

V usage is TRBV6-5 and J usage is TRBJ2-2; TRBD2 agrees at 11 bases. The CDR3 covers 14 residues. Germline assignment: CDR1 MNHEY and CDR2 SVGAGI. V was clipped by 5 bases and J by 8 bases; unmatched bases: 4. CDR3 loop: CASSRLAGNGELFF. CDR3 nucleotide sequence: TGTGCCAGCAGTAGACTAGCGGGGAATGGGGAGCTGTTTTTT.

The chain recombines TRBV6-5 with TRBJ1-2; 7 bases fit TRBD1. The junction had 5 bases not matched to a gene; V was cut back by 0 bases and J by 4 bases. The CDR3 extends over 15 amino acids. Germline V gene data show CDR1 as MNHEY and CDR2 as SVGAGI. CDR3: CASSYSTQGVYGYTF. The CDR3 DNA sequence: TGTGCCAGCAGTTACTCAACTCAGGGGGTCTATGGCTACACCTTC.

The V gene is TRBV3-1 (or the pseudogene TRBV3-2), the J gene TRBJ2-1, with 7 bases matching TRBD2. The CDR3 has 17 residues. CDR1 and CDR2 from the germline V gene are LGHDT and YNNKEL (reference sequence). Germline trimming cut 1 base from V and 4 bases from J; bases unmatched to any gene: 10. The CDR3 spells CASSQGSRGGNYNEQFF. CDR3 nucleotide sequence: TGTGCCAGCAGCCAAGGGTCTCGCGGGGGTAATTACAATGAGCAGTTCTTC.

The chain employs TRBV5-4 and TRBJ1-2; D perhaps matches TRBD1 (5 bases). V lost 6 bases and J lost 8, with 11 bases in between. Germline lookup yields CDR1 SGHNT and CDR2 YYREEE (reference sequence). The CDR3 is made up of 11 amino acids. CDR3: CASTGGVGYTF. The CDR3 nucleotides are TGTGCCAGCACGGGGGGAGTCGGCTACACCTTC. Drawing the rest from reference TRBV5-4 and TRBJ1-2, the complete variable domain is ETGVTQSPTHLIKTRGQQVTLRCSSQSGHNTVSWYQQALGQGPQFIFQYYREEENGRGNFPPRFSGLQFPNYSSELNVNALELDDSALYLCASTGGVGYTFGSGTRLTVV.

J is TRBJ1-2 and V is TRBV5-1; no reliable D call. The germline V gene encodes CDR1 SGHRS and CDR2 YFSETQ. This CDR3 comprises 13 residues. V lost 4 bases and J 5 bases, leaving 12 bases between the germline ends. The CDR3 is CASSPDTEYGYTF. Written as DNA, the CDR3 is TGCGCCAGCAGCCCTGACACCGAATATGGCTACACCTTC.

This chain connects TRBV7-2 to TRBJ2-2, with D perhaps TRBD2 (6 bases). Looked up from germline, CDR1 is SGHTA and CDR2 is FQGNSA. V was cut by 5 bases and J by 6 bases, with 16 bases left in between. This CDR3 has 15 amino acids. CDR3 in DNA: TGTGCCAGCAGCCCAATATTCGGGGGAGCCGGGGAGCTGTTTTTT. Translation gives CASSPIFGGAGELFF. The full variable domain, completed using reference TRBV7-2 and TRBJ2-2, is GAGVSQSPSNKVTEKGKDVELRCDPISGHTALYWYRQSLGQGLEFLIYFQGNSAPDKSGLPSDRFSAERTGGSVSTLTIQRTQQEDSAVYLCASSPIFGGAGELFFGEGSRLTVL.

The chain has TRBV7-9 and TRBJ1-4, with D uncertain. The CDR3 has 15 amino acids. Germline V gene sequence: CDR1 SEHNR, CDR2 FQNEAQ (reference sequence). Trimming took off 4 bases at V and 0 bases at J, with 9 bases between the two ends. CDR3 in DNA: TGTGCCAGCAGCTCCTTCCTTGCAACTAATGAAAAACTGTTTTTT. Its protein product is CASSSFLATNEKLFF.

This clone was counted once. The chain recombines TRBV28 with TRBJ1-6, with D unresolved. The CDR3 has 13 amino acids. Germline loops: CDR1 MDHEN, CDR2 SYDVKM. V was pared by 3 bases and J by 8 bases, with 8 bases between. CDR3 residues: CASSLALHSPLHF. The CDR3 bases are TGTGCCAGCAGTTTGGCCCTCCATTCACCCCTCCACTTT.

The V and J genes are TRBV27 and TRBJ1-1, with 7 bases that match TRBD1. After removal of 0 bases from V and 3 bases from J, the junction contained 4 bases not matched to a gene. This CDR3 contains 15 residues. Per germline, CDR1 MNHEY and CDR2 SMNVEV (reference sequence). The CDR3 loop reads CASSLSRGLDTEAFF. In DNA form, the CDR3 reads TGTGCCAGCAGTTTATCGAGGGGGCTGGACACTGAAGCTTTCTTT.

This clone was seen a single time. The chain has TRBV2 and TRBJ1-2; 9 positions match TRBD1. Trimming removed 6 bases from V and 7 bases from J; junction bases left unmatched: 9. CDR1 and CDR2 from the germline V gene are SNHLY and FYNNEI. CDR3 length: 14 residues. In DNA form, the CDR3 reads TGTGCCAGCAGGGAACTACAGGGGGCAGGTGGCTACACCTTC. Translating gives CASRELQGAGGYTF.

This rearrangement joins TRBV11-3 to TRBJ1-2; D possibly corresponds to TRBD1 (5 bases). V lost 3 bases, J lost 4 bases, and 15 bases lay in between. The germline V gene encodes CDR1 SGHNT and CDR2 YENEEA. The CDR3 sequence is 15 residues long. The CDR3 spells CASSFWQEGLYGYTF. The CDR3 coding sequence is TGTGCCAGCAGCTTCTGGCAGGAGGGGCTCTATGGCTACACCTTC.

The V and J genes are TRBV19 and TRBJ1-5, with D hard to call. Germline assignment: CDR1 LNHDA and CDR2 SQIVND (reference sequence). The CDR3 runs to 14 residues. V lost 0 bases and J lost 4, with 7 bases in between. The CDR3 sequence is CASSIEGGNQPQHF. CDR3 in DNA: TGTGCCAGTAGTATAGAGGGCGGGAATCAGCCCCAGCATTTT.

The rearrangement joins TRBV7-2 to TRBJ1-2; TRBD1 aligns across 8 bases. CDR3 size: 14 residues. In germline, CDR1 is SGHTA, CDR2 FQGNSA. Trimming took 0 bases from V and 7 from J; bases not matched to a gene: 4. CDR3 bases: TGTGCCAGCAGCTTAGCAGCAGGGGGCTTTGGCTACACCTTC. Protein product: CASSLAAGGFGYTF.

The rearrangement links TRBV29-1 to TRBJ1-1; D remains unclear. The V and J ends lost 6 bases and 0 bases respectively, with 14 bases between them. CDR1 is SQVTM and CDR2 is ANQGSEA in the germline V gene. The CDR3 has 14 amino acids. The CDR3 region is CSVEKYSVNTEAFF. The CDR3 bases are TGCAGCGTCGAGAAATACAGTGTGAACACTGAAGCTTTCTTT. Together with reference TRBV29-1 and TRBJ1-1, the CDR3 gives the full variable domain: SAVISQKPSRDICQRGTSLTIQCQVDSQVTMMFWYRQQPGQSLTLIATANQGSEATYESGFVIDKFPISRPNLTFSTLTVSNMSPEDSSIYLCSVEKYSVNTEAFFGQGTRLTVV.

Concerning this clone itself: Germline is not matched at one junction end, which may reflect a read error. This rearrangement joins TRBV2 to TRBJ1-1; tentatively, D is TRBD1 (6 bases). The germline CDR1 and CDR2 sequences are SNHLY and FYNNEI. CDR3 size: 13 residues. The CDR3 sequence is CASPGRGNIEAFF. The DNA for the CDR3 is TGTGCCAGCCCGGGTAGGGGGAACATTGAAGCTTTCTTT.

A few counts support this clone. V gene TRBV5-6 combines with J gene TRBJ2-7, with 9 nucleotides matching TRBD1. CDR1 and CDR2 from the germline V gene are SGHDT and YYEEEE. The CDR3 extends over 15 amino acids. With V trimmed by 4 bases and J by 2 bases, 7 bases remained unmatched. CDR3 sequence reads: CASSRPGQGPYEQYF. The DNA for the CDR3 is TGTGCCAGCAGCCGACCGGGACAGGGACCCTACGAGCAGTACTTC.

The rearrangement uses TRBV6-5 and TRBJ2-7, with 7 bases identical to TRBD1. Germline V gene data show CDR1 as MNHEY and CDR2 as SVGAGI. Trimming cost V 5 bases and J 5 bases; bases outside gene matches: 12. The CDR3 contains 15 residues. CDR3 nucleotides: TGTGCCAGCAGTCCCGGTTTAGGGGGCGCGAACGAGCAGTACTTC. Residues: CASSPGLGGANEQYF.

The chain uses TRBV29-1 and TRBJ2-1, with D maybe TRBD1 (6 bases). V gave up 4 bases and J gave up 8 bases, with 21 bases separating them. This CDR3 is 15 amino acids long. Germline V CDR1 and CDR2: SQVTM, ANQGSEA. Here the CDR3 reads CSVGGRDNRIDEQFF. The CDR3 region has the DNA TGCAGCGTTGGAGGTCGGGACAATCGGATCGATGAGCAGTTCTTC.

This rearrangement joins TRBV6-5 to TRBJ2-3; 8 bases are a match to TRBD2. After removal of 0 bases from V and 8 bases from J, the junction contained 10 bases not matched to a gene. Germline V CDR1 and CDR2: MNHEY, SVGAGI. The CDR3 consists of 16 residues. The chain's CDR3 is CASSYSSGVDLGTQYF. As DNA, the CDR3 is TGTGCCAGCAGTTACTCTAGCGGGGTGGATTTGGGTACGCAGTATTTT.

This rearrangement joins TRBV27 to TRBJ1-2; D call uncertain. Germline V gene lookup returns CDR1 MNHEY and CDR2 SMNVEV (reference sequence). V gave up 4 bases and J gave up 4 bases, with 7 bases separating them. The CDR3 has 12 residues. CDR3 region: CASSSTGYGYTF. CDR3 bases: TGTGCCAGCAGTTCGACGGGCTATGGCTACACCTTC.